The rows below give T cell receptor beta chains drawn from one sample of a study of blood T cell repertoires in COVID-19. Generated by immunoSEQ multiplex PCR, the TCRdb table keeps only in-frame clones and is missing some. The sample includes nearly 95,000 clones, 80% of them seen just once. The source material was peripheral blood. These receptors all come from a human donor in a cohort sampled during active COVID-19. The CDR3 runs from the conserved cysteine through the conserved F or W. A D gene is named only where the DNA matches it firmly. Not all rows give a size; the values are once, few, many and, for expanded clones, a class.

>TRBJ1-3|TRBD1|TRBV5-1|NA
CASSFDRGNTIYF
TGCGCCAGCAGCTTCGACAGGGGGAACACCATATATTTT
>TRBJ2-5|NA|TRBV7-9|NA
CASSPIYGETQYF
TGTGCCAGCAGCCCTATTTATGGAGAGACCCAGTACTTC
>TRBJ1-5|NA|TRBV5-1|NA
CASSPGGGERQPQHF
TGCGCCAGCAGCCCCGGAGGGGGGGAGCGGCAGCCCCAGCATTTT
>TRBJ2-3|TRBD1|TRBV3-1/TRBV3-2|NA
CASSRNRDRRTDTQYF
TGTGCCAGCAGCCGGAACCGGGACAGGCGCACAGATACGCAGTATTTT
>TRBJ2-4|NA|TRBV5-6|NA
CASSSSARTKNIQYF
TGTGCCAGCAGCTCCTCCGCCAGAACCAAAAACATTCAGTACTTC
>TRBJ1-2|NA|TRBV7-3|few
CASSLNGAGDGYTF
TGTGCCAGCAGCTTAAATGGGGCAGGGGATGGCTACACCTTC
>TRBJ2-5|TRBD2|TRBV2|NA
CASSDYGRYTQYF
TGTGCCAGCAGTGACTACGGGAGGTATACCCAGTACTTC
>TRBJ2-1|NA|TRBV9|NA
CASSPLVEFYNEQFF
TGTGCCAGCAGCCCCTTAGTTGAGTTTTACAATGAGCAGTTCTTC
>TRBJ2-7|NA|TRBV5-1|NA
CASSLVGGSYEQYF
TGCGCCAGCAGCTTGGTGGGGGGCTCCTACGAGCAGTACTTC
>TRBJ1-1|NA|TRBV3-1/TRBV3-2|NA
CASSLEFGRGNTEAFF
TGTGCCAGCAGCCTTGAATTCGGACGGGGGAACACTGAAGCTTTCTTT
>TRBJ2-7|NA|TRBV5-4|NA
CASSVGSSYEQYF
TGTGCCAGCAGCGTTGGCAGCTCCTACGAGCAGTACTTC
>TRBJ2-7|NA|TRBV7-8|NA
CASSLRLEPSSYEQYF
TGTGCCAGCAGCCTGCGACTAGAACCTAGCTCCTACGAGCAGTACTTC
>TRBJ1-5|TRBD1|TRBV7-2|once
CASSLRQGGSGSNQPQHF
TGTGCCAGCAGCTTGAGGCAGGGGGGTTCGGGGAGCAATCAGCCCCAGCATTTT
>TRBJ2-3|NA|TRBV2|NA
CASKWSESTDTQYF
TGTGCCAGCAAGTGGTCAGAAAGCACAGATACGCAGTATTTT
>TRBJ2-1|NA|TRBV5-3|NA
CARSFMGPGRGGNEQFF
TGTGCCAGAAGCTTTATGGGGCCCGGGAGAGGCGGCAATGAGCAGTTCTTC
>TRBJ1-1|NA|TRBV18|NA
CASSPRPRGEGEAFF
TGTGCCAGCTCACCGCGACCGAGGGGGGAGGGTGAAGCTTTCTTT
>TRBJ1-5|NA|TRBV6-5|NA
CASRAGSPNQPQHF
TGTGCCAGCAGGGCGGGGTCGCCCAATCAGCCCCAGCATTTT
>TRBJ2-1|NA|TRBV20-1|NA
CSGKLSHEQFF
TGCAGTGGTAAGCTAAGCCATGAGCAGTTCTTC
>TRBJ2-3|NA|TRBV2|NA
CASKLRDVADTQYF
TGTGCCAGCAAGCTCAGGGATGTCGCAGATACGCAGTATTTT
>TRBJ1-2|TRBD1|TRBV9|NA
CASSPTGKGGYTF
TGTGCCAGCAGCCCGACAGGGAAGGGTGGCTACACCTTC
>TRBJ1-2|NA|TRBV28|NA
CASSSSLSLTVNYGYTF
TGTGCCAGCAGTTCTTCTCTCTCCCTGACAGTTAACTATGGCTACACCTTC
>TRBJ2-3|NA|TRBV9|NA
CASSVMGRPDTQYF
TGTGCCAGCAGCGTGATGGGGCGCCCAGATACGCAGTATTTT
>TRBJ1-4|NA|TRBV14|few
CASSQNTGNEKLFF
TGTGCCAGCAGCCAGAATACAGGGAATGAAAAACTGTTTTTT
>TRBJ2-5|TRBD1|TRBV27|NA
CASKLGQGGMWETQYF
TGTGCCAGCAAGTTGGGACAGGGGGGGATGTGGGAGACCCAGTACTTC
>TRBJ2-3|TRBD2|TRBV5-6|NA
CASSLRASGAANTQYF
TGTGCCAGCAGCTTGAGGGCTAGCGGAGCGGCTAATACGCAGTATTTT
>TRBJ2-2|NA|TRBV5-1|NA
CASTGVPGAGELFF
TGCGCCAGCACCGGGGTCCCTGGGGCCGGGGAGCTGTTTTTT
>TRBJ2-6|NA|TRBV7-3|NA
CASSPQETGANVLTF
TGTGCCAGCAGCCCACAGGAGACTGGGGCCAACGTCCTGACTTTC
>TRBJ1-2|NA|TRBV11-2|NA
CASSLGAVNYGYTF
TGTGCCAGCAGCTTAGGGGCAGTCAACTATGGCTACACCTTC
>TRBJ2-5|NA|TRBV5-1|once
CASRVRSQYF
TGCGCCAGCAGAGTACGGTCCCAGTACTTC
>TRBJ2-1|TRBD1|TRBV18|NA
CASSKFAPGQGAINEQFF
TGTGCCAGCAGCAAATTTGCCCCGGGACAGGGGGCGATAAATGAGCAGTTCTTC
>TRBJ1-6|NA|TRBV3-1/TRBV3-2|once
CASSPQSYNSPLHF
TGTGCCAGCAGCCCCCAGTCCTATAATTCACCCCTCCACTTT
>TRBJ2-7|NA|TRBV2|NA
CASRGQGRSYEQYF
TGTGCCAGCCGCGGGCAGGGGAGATCCTACGAGCAGTACTTC
>TRBJ2-2|TRBD2|TRBV30|NA
CAWRLAGEGNGELFF
TGTGCCTGGAGGCTAGCGGGGGAGGGTAACGGGGAGCTGTTTTTT
>TRBJ1-2|TRBD1|TRBV11-2|NA
CASSLGQGGNYGYTF
TGTGCCAGCAGCTTAGGACAGGGGGGAAACTATGGCTACACCTTC
>TRBJ1-2|NA|TRBV6-5|NA
CASSPYLSGGYTF
TGTGCCAGCAGTCCCTATCTATCGGGTGGCTACACCTTC
>TRBJ1-1|NA|TRBV28|NA
CASKGDLNTEAFF
TGTGCCAGCAAGGGGGATTTGAACACTGAAGCTTTCTTT
>TRBJ1-1|TRBD1|TRBV3-1/TRBV3-2|NA
CASSRRGQASEAFF
TGTGCCAGCAGCCGACGGGGACAGGCGTCTGAAGCTTTCTTT
>TRBJ1-1|TRBD1|TRBV5-1|NA
CASSLVGQGTATEAFF
TGCGCCAGCAGCTTGGTCGGACAGGGAACGGCCACTGAAGCTTTCTTT
>TRBJ2-1|NA|TRBV10-1|NA
CASSESQVKNEQFF
TGCGCCAGCAGTGAAAGCCAGGTGAAAAATGAGCAGTTCTTC
>TRBJ1-5|TRBD1|TRBV28|NA
CASSSTGGINQPQHF
TGTGCCAGCAGTTCCACAGGGGGAATCAATCAGCCCCAGCATTTT
>TRBJ1-2|TRBD1|TRBV7-9|NA
CASSLVTGGGYTF
TGTGCCAGCAGCTTAGTGACAGGGGGCGGCTACACCTTC
>TRBJ2-5|NA|TRBV27|NA
CASSPSGMWTQYF
TGTGCCAGCAGCCCTAGTGGAATGTGGACCCAGTACTTC
>TRBJ1-4|NA|TRBV6-5|NA
CASQEGGTNEKLFF
TGTGCCAGCCAAGAGGGGGGGACTAATGAAAAACTGTTTTTT
>TRBJ2-3|TRBD2|TRBV11-2|NA
CAGSLREGGDTQYF
TGTGCCGGCAGCTTGCGGGAGGGGGGAGATACGCAGTATTTT